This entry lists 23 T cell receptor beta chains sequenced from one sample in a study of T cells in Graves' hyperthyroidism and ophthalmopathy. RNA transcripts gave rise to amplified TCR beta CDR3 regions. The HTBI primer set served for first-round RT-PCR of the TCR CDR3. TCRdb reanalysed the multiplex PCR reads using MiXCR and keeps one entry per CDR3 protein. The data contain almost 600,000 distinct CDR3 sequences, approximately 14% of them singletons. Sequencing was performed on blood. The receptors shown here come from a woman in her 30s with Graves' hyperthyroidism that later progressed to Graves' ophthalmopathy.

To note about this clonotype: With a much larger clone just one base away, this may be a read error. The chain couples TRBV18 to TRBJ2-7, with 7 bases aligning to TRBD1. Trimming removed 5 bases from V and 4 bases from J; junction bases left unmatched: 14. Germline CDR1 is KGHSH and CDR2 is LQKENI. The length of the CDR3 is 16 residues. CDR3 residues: CASSSTEDRSLYEQYF. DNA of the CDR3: TGTGCCAGCTCAAGTACCGAGGACAGGAGCCTATACGAGCAGTACTTC.

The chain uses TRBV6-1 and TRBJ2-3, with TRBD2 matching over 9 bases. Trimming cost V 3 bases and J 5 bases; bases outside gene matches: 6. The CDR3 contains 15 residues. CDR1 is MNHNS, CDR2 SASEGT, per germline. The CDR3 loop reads CASSDPTSGRDTQYF. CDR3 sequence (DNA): TGTGCCAGCAGTGACCCGACTAGCGGACGAGATACGCAGTATTTT.

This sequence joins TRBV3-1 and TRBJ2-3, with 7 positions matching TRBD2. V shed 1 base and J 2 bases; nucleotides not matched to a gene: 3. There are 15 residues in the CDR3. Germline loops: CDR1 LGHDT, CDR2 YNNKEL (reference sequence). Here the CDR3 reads CASSQASGFTDTQYF. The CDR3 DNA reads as TGTGCCAGCAGCCAAGCTAGCGGATTCACAGATACGCAGTATTTT.

The CDR3 DNA reads TGTGCCAGCAGCTTAGGGACGGGGTCCCACGAGCAGTACTTC. The encoded protein is CASSLGTGSHEQYF. This sequence joins TRBV5-6 and TRBJ2-7; D may match TRBD1 or TRBD2 (5 bases each). CDR1 is SGHDT, CDR2 YYEEEE, per germline. Trimming stripped 2 bases from V and 5 bases from J, with 14 bases between. This CDR3 comprises 14 residues. Supplemented by reference TRBV5-6 and TRBJ2-7, the full variable domain reads DAGVTQSPTHLIKTRGQQVTLRCSPKSGHDTVSWYQQALGQGPQFIFQYYEEEERQRGNFPDRFSGHQFPNYSSELNVNALLLGDSALYLCASSLGTGSHEQYFGPGTRLTVT.

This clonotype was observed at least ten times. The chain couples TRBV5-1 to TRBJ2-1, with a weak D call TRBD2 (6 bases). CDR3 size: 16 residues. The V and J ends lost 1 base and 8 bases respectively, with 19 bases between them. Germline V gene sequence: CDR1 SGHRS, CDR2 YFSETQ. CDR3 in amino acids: CASSLSLSGRGDEQFF. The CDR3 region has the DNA TGCGCCAGCAGCTTGTCTCTCTCCGGGAGAGGTGATGAGCAGTTCTTC.

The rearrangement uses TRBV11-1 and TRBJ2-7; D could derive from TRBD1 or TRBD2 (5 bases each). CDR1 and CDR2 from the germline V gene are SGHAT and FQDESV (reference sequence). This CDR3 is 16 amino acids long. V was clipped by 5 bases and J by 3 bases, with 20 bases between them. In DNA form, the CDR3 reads TGTGCCAGCAGCAAGCCGAGGGACGGCTTATTCTACGAGCAGTACTTC. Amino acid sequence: CASSKPRDGLFYEQYF.

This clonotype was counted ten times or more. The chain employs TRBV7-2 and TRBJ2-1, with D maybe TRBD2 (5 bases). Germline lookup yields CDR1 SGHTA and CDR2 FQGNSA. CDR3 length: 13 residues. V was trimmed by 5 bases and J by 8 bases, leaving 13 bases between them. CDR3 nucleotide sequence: TGTGCCAGCAGCCCCTACACTAGAGATGAGCAGTTCTTC. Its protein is CASSPYTRDEQFF.

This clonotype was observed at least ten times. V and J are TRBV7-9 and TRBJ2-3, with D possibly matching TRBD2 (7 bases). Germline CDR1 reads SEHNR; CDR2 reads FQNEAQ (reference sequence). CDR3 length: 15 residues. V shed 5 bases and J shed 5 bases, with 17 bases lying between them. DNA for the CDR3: TGTGCCAGCAGCCCACGCGGGGGCCGGAAAGATACGCAGTATTTT. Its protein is CASSPRGGRKDTQYF.

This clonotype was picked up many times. The CDR3 DNA is TGTGCCAGCAGCGTAGATGCGGAGTTATTGGCCAGCTACGAGCAGTACTTC. It translates to CASSVDAELLASYEQYF. The J gene is TRBJ2-7, the V gene TRBV9; D is undetermined. Trimming stripped 0 bases from V and 3 bases from J, with 19 bases between. This CDR3 is built from 17 residues. Germline V gene data show CDR1 as SGDLS and CDR2 as YYNGEE.

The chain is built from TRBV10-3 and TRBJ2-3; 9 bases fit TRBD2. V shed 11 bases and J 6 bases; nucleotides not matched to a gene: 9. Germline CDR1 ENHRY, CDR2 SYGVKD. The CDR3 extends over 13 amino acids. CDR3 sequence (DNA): TGTGCCTCCGGGCGGGAGGGCGCCGATACGCAGTATTTT. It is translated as CASGREGADTQYF.

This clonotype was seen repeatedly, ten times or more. Written as DNA, the CDR3 is TGCAGTGCTTTCACAGATACGCAGTATTTT. As protein: CSAFTDTQYF. This chain uses TRBV20-1 with TRBJ2-3; D gene unclear. V was cut by 5 bases and J by 2 bases, with 2 bases left in between. Germline-derived CDR1 and CDR2 are DFQATT and SNEGSKA (reference sequence). The CDR3 totals 10 residues.

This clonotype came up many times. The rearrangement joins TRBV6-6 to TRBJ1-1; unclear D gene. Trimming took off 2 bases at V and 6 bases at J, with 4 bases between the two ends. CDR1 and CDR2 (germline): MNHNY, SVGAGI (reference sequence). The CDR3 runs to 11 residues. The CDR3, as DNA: TGTGCCAGCAGTTACGGGCCTGAAGCTTTCTTT. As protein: CASSYGPEAFF.

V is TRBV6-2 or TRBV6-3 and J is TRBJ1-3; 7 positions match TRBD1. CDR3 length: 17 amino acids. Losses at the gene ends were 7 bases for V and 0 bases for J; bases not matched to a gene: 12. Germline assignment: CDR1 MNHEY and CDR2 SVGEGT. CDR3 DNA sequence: TGTGCCAGCACTTTAAGGGGGCGGATTGTCTCTGGAAACACCATATATTTT. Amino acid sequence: CASTLRGRIVSGNTIYF.

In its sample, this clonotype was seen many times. CDR3 DNA: TGTGCCAGCAGCCCTCAGTATTCACCCCTCCACTTT. This encodes CASSPQYSPLHF. The V gene is TRBV3-1, the J gene TRBJ1-6; D is uncertain. The V gene lost 4 bases and the J gene lost 8 bases, with 6 bases spanning the gap. CDR3 size: 12 residues. Germline CDR1 and CDR2: LGHDT and YNNKEL (reference sequence).

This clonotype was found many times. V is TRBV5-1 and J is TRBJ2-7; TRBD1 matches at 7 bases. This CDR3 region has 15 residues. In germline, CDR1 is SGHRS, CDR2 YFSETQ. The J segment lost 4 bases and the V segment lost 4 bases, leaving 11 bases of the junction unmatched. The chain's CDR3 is CASSDNRGGRYEQYF. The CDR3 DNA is TGCGCCAGCAGCGATAATCGAGGGGGCCGATACGAGCAGTACTTC. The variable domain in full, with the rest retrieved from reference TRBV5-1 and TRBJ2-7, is KAGVTQTPRYLIKTRGQQVTLSCSPISGHRSVSWYQQTPGQGLQFLFEYFSETQRNKGNFPGRFSGRQFSNSRSEMNVSTLELGDSALYLCASSDNRGGRYEQYFGPGTRLTVT.

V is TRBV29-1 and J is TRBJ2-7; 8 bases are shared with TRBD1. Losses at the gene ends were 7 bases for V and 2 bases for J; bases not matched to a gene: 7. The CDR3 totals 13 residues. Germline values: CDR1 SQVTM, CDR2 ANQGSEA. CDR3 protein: CSGSLQGAYEQYF. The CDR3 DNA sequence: TGCAGCGGGAGCCTACAGGGGGCCTACGAGCAGTACTTC.

The CDR3 loop is CASSAGTFGELFF. In DNA, the CDR3 is TGTGCCAGCTCCGCGGGGACATTCGGGGAGCTGTTTTTT. V and J are TRBV3-1 and TRBJ2-2; D assignment may be TRBD1 or TRBD2 (6 bases each). Germline CDR1 LGHDT, CDR2 YNNKEL (reference sequence). The CDR3 consists of 13 residues. Trimming removed 8 bases from V and 7 bases from J, with 14 bases in between.

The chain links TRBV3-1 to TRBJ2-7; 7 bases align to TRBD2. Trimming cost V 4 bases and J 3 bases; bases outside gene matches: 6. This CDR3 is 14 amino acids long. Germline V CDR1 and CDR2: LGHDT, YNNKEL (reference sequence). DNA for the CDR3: TGTGCCAGCAGCCGTGATAGCGGGTACTACGAGCAGTACTTC. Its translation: CASSRDSGYYEQYF.

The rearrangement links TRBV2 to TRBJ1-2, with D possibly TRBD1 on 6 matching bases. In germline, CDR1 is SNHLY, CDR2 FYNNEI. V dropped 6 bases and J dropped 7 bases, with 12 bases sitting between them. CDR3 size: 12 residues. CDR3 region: CASRRDMGGYTF. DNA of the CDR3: TGTGCCAGCAGGAGGGACATGGGTGGCTACACCTTC.

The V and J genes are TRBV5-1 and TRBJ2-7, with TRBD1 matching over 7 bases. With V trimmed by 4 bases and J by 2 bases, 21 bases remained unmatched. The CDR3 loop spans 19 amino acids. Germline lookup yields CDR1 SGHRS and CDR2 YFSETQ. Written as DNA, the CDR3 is TGCGCCAGCAGCCGAGACAGGGAATTATTCCATAGCAAGACCTACGAGCAGTACTTC. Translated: CASSRDRELFHSKTYEQYF.

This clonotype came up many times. CDR3 in amino acids: CASSYSPGTVNTEAFF. CDR3 nucleotide sequence: TGTGCCAGCAGTTACTCACCCGGGACGGTGAACACTGAAGCTTTCTTT. The V and J genes are TRBV6-2 or TRBV6-3 and TRBJ1-1, with D tentatively TRBD1 (5 bases). The length of the CDR3 is 16 residues. The germline V gene encodes CDR1 MNHEY and CDR2 SVGEGT. The V and J ends lost 0 bases and 0 bases respectively, with 11 bases between them.

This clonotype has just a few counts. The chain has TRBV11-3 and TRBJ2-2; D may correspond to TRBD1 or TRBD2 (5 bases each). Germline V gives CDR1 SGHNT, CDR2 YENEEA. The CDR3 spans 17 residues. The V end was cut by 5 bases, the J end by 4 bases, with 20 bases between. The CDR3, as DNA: TGTGCCAGCAGCCCATCGACCGGGACGGTGGGCACCGGGGAGCTGTTTTTT. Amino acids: CASSPSTGTVGTGELFF.

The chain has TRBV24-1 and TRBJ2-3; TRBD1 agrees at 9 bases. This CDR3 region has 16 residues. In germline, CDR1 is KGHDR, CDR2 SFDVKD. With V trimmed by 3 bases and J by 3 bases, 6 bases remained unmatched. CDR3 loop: CATSDLGDRVTDTQYF. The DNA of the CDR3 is TGTGCCACCAGTGATCTCGGGGACAGGGTGACAGATACGCAGTATTTT.